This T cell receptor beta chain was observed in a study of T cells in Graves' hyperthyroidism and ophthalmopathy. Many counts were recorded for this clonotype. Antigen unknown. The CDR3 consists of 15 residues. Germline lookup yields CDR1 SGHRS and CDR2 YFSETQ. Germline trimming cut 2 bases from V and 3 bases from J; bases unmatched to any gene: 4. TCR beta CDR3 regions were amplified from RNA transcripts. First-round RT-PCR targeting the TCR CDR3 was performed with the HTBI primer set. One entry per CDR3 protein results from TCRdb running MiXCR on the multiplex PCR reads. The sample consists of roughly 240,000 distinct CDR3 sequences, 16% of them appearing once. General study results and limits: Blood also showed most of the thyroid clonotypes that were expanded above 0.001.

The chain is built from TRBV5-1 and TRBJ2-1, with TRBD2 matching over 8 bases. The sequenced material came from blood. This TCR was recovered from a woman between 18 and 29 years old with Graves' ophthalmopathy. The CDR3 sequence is CASSLSSGGYNEQFF. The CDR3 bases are TGCGCCAGCAGCTTAAGCAGCGGGGGCTACAATGAGCAGTTCTTC.